A selection of T cell receptor beta chains follows, all from one sample in a study of T cell responses to AZD1222 COVID-19 vaccine. Data came from immunoSEQ multiplex PCR; TCRdb stores just in-frame clones and leaves some out. The table records some 100,000 clones, roughly 87% of them present only once. The sequenced sample was peripheral blood, obtained on day 0 of MenACWY control vaccination. These receptors were collected from an adult in good health. The CDR3 runs from the conserved cysteine through the conserved F or W. Fields, in order: CDR3 length, clone size, D gene, V gene, J gene, CDR3 DNA, CDR3 protein. D genes are given only for firm matches. Only part of the rows carry a size: once, few, many, or a class if the clone is expanded.

15,-,-,TRBV19,TRBJ2-5,TGTGCCAGTAGTATAGGCCGGCTGAACCAAGAGACCCAGTACTTC,CASSIGRLNQETQYF
13,-,-,TRBV27,TRBJ1-5,TGTGCCAGCAGTTTTAGTGGATTGGGGCCCCAGCATTTT,CASSFSGLGPQHF
15,once,TRBD1,TRBV5-4,TRBJ2-2,TGTGCCAGCAGCGCCGGACAGGCGTACACCGGGGAGCTGTTTTTT,CASSAGQAYTGELFF
15,-,-,TRBV2,TRBJ1-2,TGTGCCAGCAGTGGGACGGTCCGACAACCGGAGGGCTACACCTTC,CASSGTVRQPEGYTF
14,few,-,TRBV6-5,TRBJ2-5,TGTGCCAGCAGTTACTCGCGCCTACGGGGGACCCAGTACTTC,CASSYSRLRGTQYF
14,-,-,TRBV28,TRBJ1-5,TGTGCCAGCAGTTCGGAGCTAGGAAATCAGCCCCAGCATTTT,CASSSELGNQPQHF
16,-,TRBD2,TRBV11-3,TRBJ2-1,TGTGCCAGCAGCTTAGTGAGCGGGACTAATTACAATGAGCAGTTCTTC,CASSLVSGTNYNEQFF
13,few,-,TRBV10-3,TRBJ2-1,TGTGCCATCAGTGATTCCCAAGAGACAGAGCAGTTCTTC,CAISDSQETEQFF
16,once,-,TRBV3-1/TRBV3-2,TRBJ1-4,TGTGCCAGCAGCCAAGTGTTCGGGGCGGAGAATGAAAAACTGTTTTTT,CASSQVFGAENEKLFF
14,-,-,TRBV28,TRBJ2-3,TGTGCCAGCAGTCTACATAGCCTCGCAGATACGCAGTATTTT,CASSLHSLADTQYF
16,-,TRBD2,TRBV6-5,TRBJ2-2,TGTGCCAGCAGTTACCGGCGGGAGGGGGGCACCGGGGAGCTGTTTTTT,CASSYRREGGTGELFF
13,-,-,TRBV30,TRBJ1-2,TGTGCCTGGAGTGTTAGCGGGGATTATGGCTACACCTTC,CAWSVSGDYGYTF
16,few,-,TRBV4-1,TRBJ2-2,TGCGCCAGCAGCCAAGACGGATCCGGTGGAACCGGGGAGCTGTTTTTT,CASSQDGSGGTGELFF